Listed below are T cell receptor beta chains from one sample, sequenced in a study of spatial heterogeneity in lung cancer. TCRdb re-called the 5' RACE reads through MiXCR, storing one row per CDR3 protein. The sample has roughly 48,000 distinct CDR3 sequences, roughly 5% seen once. The sequences come from PBMCs, collected at surgery. The receptors were gathered from a male donor with early-stage non-small cell lung cancer. Both conserved end residues are part of each CDR3. A D gene is named only where the DNA matches it firmly. Clone size appears in some rows only: once, few, many, or a class for an expanded clone.

D gene: TRBD2; J gene: TRBJ2-3; V gene: TRBV20-1; clone size: many; CDR3 protein: CSATSGYSTDTQYF; CDR3 DNA: TGCAGTGCTACTAGCGGGTATAGCACAGATACGCAGTATTTT
D gene: NA; J gene: TRBJ1-4; V gene: TRBV12-3/TRBV12-4; clone size: many; CDR3 protein: CASSPPRPPRTEKLFF; CDR3 DNA: TGTGCCAGCAGTCCACCCCGGCCCCCTAGGACTGAAAAACTGTTTTTT
D gene: TRBD1; J gene: TRBJ2-5; V gene: TRBV28; clone size: many; CDR3 protein: CASSPWGTGAKETQYF; CDR3 DNA: TGTGCCAGCAGTCCCTGGGGGACAGGGGCAAAAGAGACCCAGTACTTC
D gene: NA; J gene: TRBJ2-1; V gene: TRBV19; clone size: many; CDR3 protein: CASSLGEGIFYNEQFF; CDR3 DNA: TGTGCCAGTAGTCTGGGAGAGGGAATATTCTACAATGAGCAGTTCTTC
D gene: NA; J gene: TRBJ1-1; V gene: TRBV20-1; clone size: many; CDR3 protein: CSARLALAEAFF; CDR3 DNA: TGCAGTGCTAGACTCGCGTTGGCTGAAGCTTTCTTT
D gene: NA; J gene: TRBJ2-1; V gene: TRBV7-2; clone size: few; CDR3 protein: CASSLERGGLSFF; CDR3 DNA: TGTGCCAGCAGCTTAGAAAGGGGGGGATTAAGTTTCTTC
D gene: NA; J gene: TRBJ1-1; V gene: TRBV19; clone size: many; CDR3 protein: CASSLRPITEAFF; CDR3 DNA: TGTGCCAGTAGTCTCCGGCCCATCACTGAAGCTTTCTTT
D gene: NA; J gene: TRBJ2-7; V gene: TRBV4-1; clone size: many; CDR3 protein: CASSFDGNEQYF; CDR3 DNA: TGCGCCAGCAGCTTTGACGGTAACGAGCAGTACTTC
D gene: TRBD2; J gene: TRBJ2-7; V gene: TRBV5-1; clone size: many; CDR3 protein: CASSLLAGDYEQYF; CDR3 DNA: TGCGCCAGCAGCCTCCTAGCGGGAGATTACGAGCAGTACTTC
D gene: NA; J gene: TRBJ1-6; V gene: TRBV7-6; clone size: few; CDR3 protein: CASSLAALNSPLHF; CDR3 DNA: TGTGCCAGCAGCTTAGCGGCCCTTAATTCACCCCTCCACTTT
D gene: NA; J gene: TRBJ2-3; V gene: TRBV5-1; clone size: many; CDR3 protein: CASSFLPGQVTTDTQYF; CDR3 DNA: TGCGCCAGCAGCTTTCTCCCGGGACAAGTAACCACAGATACGCAGTATTTT
D gene: NA; J gene: TRBJ2-1; V gene: TRBV27; clone size: many; CDR3 protein: CASIPIGVHNEQFF; CDR3 DNA: TGTGCCAGCATACCGATTGGGGTACACAATGAGCAGTTCTTC
D gene: TRBD1; J gene: TRBJ2-5; V gene: TRBV5-1; clone size: many; CDR3 protein: CASSQGDRQGASETQYF; CDR3 DNA: TGCGCCAGCAGCCAAGGGGATAGACAGGGGGCGTCGGAGACCCAGTACTTC
D gene: TRBD1; J gene: TRBJ2-3; V gene: TRBV5-4; clone size: many; CDR3 protein: CALGGQGSDTQYF; CDR3 DNA: TGTGCCCTGGGGGGACAGGGCTCAGATACGCAGTATTTT
D gene: NA; J gene: TRBJ2-3; V gene: TRBV20-1; clone size: many; CDR3 protein: CSAPRSRTTDTQYF; CDR3 DNA: TGCAGTGCCCCCCGCAGCAGGACCACAGATACGCAGTATTTT
D gene: NA; J gene: TRBJ2-7; V gene: TRBV29-1; clone size: many; CDR3 protein: CSVEIRDRPDYEQYF; CDR3 DNA: TGCAGCGTTGAGATACGCGACAGGCCGGACTACGAGCAGTACTTC
D gene: NA; J gene: TRBJ1-6; V gene: TRBV20-1; clone size: many; CDR3 protein: CSASTKISSPLHF; CDR3 DNA: TGCAGTGCTTCGACCAAGATAAGTTCACCCCTCCACTTT
D gene: NA; J gene: TRBJ2-7; V gene: TRBV9; clone size: NA; CDR3 protein: CASSPGPAGEQYF; CDR3 DNA: TGTGCCAGCAGTCCTGGACCCGCGGGAGAGCAGTACTTC
D gene: NA; J gene: TRBJ2-5; V gene: TRBV4-1; clone size: NA; CDR3 protein: CASSQFPDGRETQYF; CDR3 DNA: TGCGCCAGCAGCCAGTTCCCCGACGGGCGCGAGACCCAGTACTTC
D gene: TRBD2; J gene: TRBJ2-7; V gene: TRBV20-1; clone size: medium-sized; CDR3 protein: CSARVAGVSYEQYF; CDR3 DNA: TGCAGTGCTAGAGTAGCGGGGGTCTCCTACGAGCAGTACTTC
D gene: TRBD2; J gene: TRBJ2-1; V gene: TRBV4-1; clone size: many; CDR3 protein: CASSQASGRGHNEQFF; CDR3 DNA: TGCGCCAGCAGCCAAGCTAGCGGGAGGGGTCACAATGAGCAGTTCTTC
D gene: TRBD1; J gene: TRBJ1-2; V gene: TRBV30; clone size: many; CDR3 protein: CAWSGTGIDGYTF; CDR3 DNA: TGTGCCTGGAGTGGGACAGGGATTGATGGCTACACCTTC
D gene: NA; J gene: TRBJ2-2; V gene: TRBV7-3; clone size: many; CDR3 protein: CASTQRAPPNTGELFF; CDR3 DNA: TGTGCCAGCACCCAGAGGGCGCCGCCGAACACCGGGGAGCTGTTTTTT
D gene: TRBD1; J gene: TRBJ1-2; V gene: TRBV7-2; clone size: NA; CDR3 protein: CASSPLGQGSGYTF; CDR3 DNA: TGTGCCAGCAGCCCTTTAGGACAGGGCAGTGGCTACACCTTC
D gene: NA; J gene: TRBJ1-1; V gene: TRBV7-8; clone size: many; CDR3 protein: CASSNYKETEAFF; CDR3 DNA: TGTGCCAGCAGCAATTACAAGGAAACTGAAGCTTTCTTT
D gene: NA; J gene: TRBJ2-2; V gene: TRBV29-1; clone size: many; CDR3 protein: CSVEDLSTGELFF; CDR3 DNA: TGCAGCGTTGAAGATCTTAGCACCGGGGAGCTGTTTTTT
D gene: NA; J gene: TRBJ2-7; V gene: TRBV18; clone size: NA; CDR3 protein: CASSPDFTYEQYF; CDR3 DNA: TGTGCCAGCTCACCGGACTTCACCTACGAGCAGTACTTC
D gene: NA; J gene: TRBJ2-2; V gene: TRBV11-3; clone size: many; CDR3 protein: CASSDGELFF; CDR3 DNA: TGTGCCAGCTCAGACGGGGAGCTGTTTTTT
D gene: TRBD1; J gene: TRBJ2-5; V gene: TRBV20-1; clone size: many; CDR3 protein: CSAGQGLETQYF; CDR3 DNA: TGCAGTGCAGGACAGGGGCTGGAGACCCAGTACTTC
D gene: TRBD2; J gene: TRBJ2-2; V gene: TRBV5-1; clone size: many; CDR3 protein: CASSLRASGTGELFF; CDR3 DNA: TGCGCCAGCAGCTTGAGGGCTAGCGGGACCGGGGAGCTGTTTTTT
D gene: NA; J gene: TRBJ1-1; V gene: TRBV11-2; clone size: few; CDR3 protein: CASSLLQTSEAFF; CDR3 DNA: TGTGCCAGCAGCTTACTACAGACGTCTGAAGCTTTCTTT
D gene: NA; J gene: TRBJ1-2; V gene: TRBV4-1; clone size: many; CDR3 protein: CASSQTGTHYGYTF; CDR3 DNA: TGCGCCAGCAGCCAAACCGGGACCCACTATGGCTACACCTTC
D gene: NA; J gene: TRBJ1-6; V gene: TRBV11-2; clone size: once; CDR3 protein: CASSPLADSPLHF; CDR3 DNA: TGTGCCAGCAGCCCCCTAGCGGATTCACCCCTCCACTTT
D gene: TRBD2; J gene: TRBJ2-2; V gene: TRBV7-8; clone size: many; CDR3 protein: CASSLARLAGNANTGELFF; CDR3 DNA: TGTGCCAGCAGCTTAGCGCGACTAGCGGGAAACGCGAACACCGGGGAGCTGTTTTTT
D gene: NA; J gene: TRBJ2-1; V gene: TRBV20-1; clone size: few; CDR3 protein: CSARDPGYSYNEQFF; CDR3 DNA: TGCAGTGCTAGAGACCCCGGTTATTCCTACAATGAGCAGTTCTTC
D gene: NA; J gene: TRBJ2-1; V gene: TRBV11-2; clone size: many; CDR3 protein: CASSLRAGWSYNEQFF; CDR3 DNA: TGTGCCAGCAGCTTACGGGCGGGTTGGTCCTACAATGAGCAGTTCTTC
D gene: TRBD2; J gene: TRBJ2-7; V gene: TRBV6-4; clone size: many; CDR3 protein: CASRGFSGTHEQYF; CDR3 DNA: TGTGCCAGCAGGGGATTCAGCGGGACGCACGAGCAGTACTTC
D gene: TRBD1; J gene: TRBJ1-5; V gene: TRBV20-1; clone size: many; CDR3 protein: CSASDRGSNQPQHF; CDR3 DNA: TGCAGTGCTAGTGACAGGGGAAGCAATCAGCCCCAGCATTTT
D gene: NA; J gene: TRBJ2-7; V gene: TRBV4-1; clone size: many; CDR3 protein: CASSPLRSDRYEQYF; CDR3 DNA: TGCGCCAGCAGCCCCCTGAGGAGTGACCGCTACGAGCAGTACTTC
D gene: NA; J gene: TRBJ1-4; V gene: TRBV7-9; clone size: few; CDR3 protein: CASSLGRGRVEKLFF; CDR3 DNA: TGTGCCAGCAGCTTAGGACGGGGGCGCGTGGAAAAACTGTTTTTT
D gene: TRBD2; J gene: TRBJ2-1; V gene: TRBV6-6; clone size: many; CDR3 protein: CASSLAGSSYNEQFF; CDR3 DNA: TGTGCCAGCAGTTTAGCGGGGAGCTCCTACAATGAGCAGTTCTTC
D gene: NA; J gene: TRBJ2-3; V gene: TRBV10-3; clone size: many; CDR3 protein: CAISGEGDLTDTQYF; CDR3 DNA: TGTGCCATCAGTGGTGAGGGAGACCTTACAGATACGCAGTATTTT
D gene: NA; J gene: TRBJ1-2; V gene: TRBV12-3/TRBV12-4; clone size: many; CDR3 protein: CASSSDGVGGYTF; CDR3 DNA: TGTGCCAGCAGTTCAGATGGGGTCGGAGGCTACACCTTC
D gene: NA; J gene: TRBJ1-5; V gene: TRBV7-2; clone size: medium-sized; CDR3 protein: CASSLDPDITGNQPQHF; CDR3 DNA: TGTGCCAGCAGCTTAGACCCCGACATCACTGGCAATCAGCCCCAGCATTTT
D gene: NA; J gene: TRBJ2-2; V gene: TRBV20-1; clone size: many; CDR3 protein: CSAPSSGIANTGELFF; CDR3 DNA: TGCAGTGCTCCCAGTAGCGGAATCGCGAACACCGGGGAGCTGTTTTTT
D gene: NA; J gene: TRBJ1-1; V gene: TRBV6-5; clone size: many; CDR3 protein: CASSHSRETNTEAFF; CDR3 DNA: TGTGCCAGCAGCCACTCGCGGGAAACCAACACTGAAGCTTTCTTT
D gene: NA; J gene: TRBJ2-3; V gene: TRBV12-3/TRBV12-4; clone size: few; CDR3 protein: CASSLGLITDTQYF; CDR3 DNA: TGTGCCAGCAGTCTCGGACTTATCACAGATACGCAGTATTTT
D gene: NA; J gene: TRBJ1-1; V gene: TRBV7-2; clone size: few; CDR3 protein: CASSLWGFRELTEAFF; CDR3 DNA: TGTGCCAGCAGCTTATGGGGTTTTCGGGAATTAACTGAAGCTTTCTTT
D gene: NA; J gene: TRBJ2-2; V gene: TRBV18; clone size: few; CDR3 protein: CASSRRTDTGELFF; CDR3 DNA: TGTGCCAGCTCTCGAAGGACAGACACCGGGGAGCTGTTTTTT
D gene: TRBD1; J gene: TRBJ2-1; V gene: TRBV12-5; clone size: many; CDR3 protein: CASGLPKGSRGQGAWEQFF; CDR3 DNA: TGTGCTAGTGGTTTGCCAAAAGGGTCCAGGGGACAGGGGGCATGGGAGCAGTTCTTC
D gene: NA; J gene: TRBJ1-2; V gene: TRBV5-1; clone size: few; CDR3 protein: CASSWRQNTYGYTF; CDR3 DNA: TGCGCCAGCAGCTGGAGACAGAATACCTATGGCTACACCTTC
D gene: TRBD2; J gene: TRBJ2-5; V gene: TRBV6-6; clone size: few; CDR3 protein: CASSPSWAGDQETQYF; CDR3 DNA: TGTGCCAGCAGTCCCTCCTGGGCGGGAGACCAAGAGACCCAGTACTTC